This paragraph reports one T cell receptor (beta chain). This CDR3 comprises 11 residues. Germline values: CDR1 MDHEN, CDR2 SYDVKM. V was trimmed by 11 bases and J by 3 bases, leaving 9 bases between them. This entry belongs to a study of blood T cell repertoires in COVID-19. Study-wide context: The samples span acute and convalescent COVID-19 from the United States, Italy and Spain. In each case, the material was cDNA or gDNA derived from T cells, B-cell-depleted T cells, or PBMCs.

Under the authors' procedure: For nucleated cells, counts were estimated from reference gene primer amplification. The repertoire was sequenced with immunoSEQ multiplex PCR; TCRdb's copy has only in-frame clones and lacks some. That table furnishes V, J and clone size, whereas the DNA furnished D and trimming. The sample lists roughly 150,000 clones; about four fifths were seen once. The sample taken for sequencing was peripheral blood. The chain has TRBV28 and TRBJ2-3; maybe TRBD2 (5 bases). The TCR was taken from a woman of 80 years or more with acute or convalescent COVID-19. Here the CDR3 reads CAGRGTDTQYF. DNA of the CDR3: TGTGCCGGCCGCGGGACAGATACGCAGTATTTT.